The 23 T cell receptor beta chains listed next were all sequenced from one sample in a study of blood T cells in healthy people across ages. For the second PCR, which ran for about 6 to 12 cycles, a sample-barcoded 5' primer and a J-beta primer mix were used. MiXCR, applied by TCRdb to the 5' RACE reads, yields one record per CDR3 protein. The sample lists roughly 1.7 million distinct CDR3 sequences, roughly a third occurring once. What was sequenced was blood. The receptors originated from a woman aged 25 to 39 in good health.

This clonotype was counted between two and nine times. This chain links TRBV9 with TRBJ1-5; TRBD1 aligns across 8 bases. After removal of 3 bases from V and 7 bases from J, the junction contained 6 bases not matched to a gene. CDR3 length: 14 amino acids. The germline V gene encodes CDR1 SGDLS and CDR2 YYNGEE. DNA of the CDR3: TGTGCCAGCAGCGCGACAGGGGTTAAACAGCCCCAGCATTTT. This translates into CASSATGVKQPQHF.

The V and J genes are TRBV6-2 or TRBV6-3 and TRBJ2-1; D not resolved. Germline CDR1 is MNHEY and CDR2 is SVGEGT. V lost 1 base and J lost 5, with 3 bases in between. This CDR3 contains 12 residues. CDR3 coding DNA: TGTGCCAGCAGTTACTGGGACAATGAGCAGTTCTTC. Protein product: CASSYWDNEQFF.

This clonotype was recorded many times. V gene TRBV20-1 combines with J gene TRBJ2-3; the match to TRBD2 covers 10 bases. CDR1 and CDR2 (germline): DFQATT, SNEGSKA (reference sequence). The junction had 9 bases not matched to a gene; V was cut back by 7 bases and J by 5 bases. The CDR3 loop spans 14 amino acids. The CDR3 DNA is TGCAGTGTGGCTAGCGGGAGTACGATAGATACGCAGTATTTT. This codes for CSVASGSTIDTQYF.

V is TRBV4-2 and J is TRBJ2-1; D ambiguous. Between the trimmed V and J ends, which lost 2 bases and 2 bases, there was a span of 13 bases. Germline V gene sequence: CDR1 LGHNA, CDR2 YNFKEQ. The CDR3 consists of 16 residues. The DNA of the CDR3 is TGTGCCAGCAGCCAAAATCCCTCGTCGACCTACAATGAGCAGTTCTTC. Translating gives CASSQNPSSTYNEQFF.

This clonotype was recorded once. V usage is TRBV28 and J usage is TRBJ1-1, with D uncertain. The CDR3 consists of 13 residues. Per germline, CDR1 MDHEN and CDR2 SYDVKM. The V gene lost 7 bases and the J gene lost 4 bases, with 13 bases spanning the gap. In nucleotides, the CDR3 is TGTGCCAGCATCTATGAGGGTCGCACTGAAGCTTTCTTT. Its protein is CASIYEGRTEAFF.

This clonotype showed up just a few times. V gene TRBV27 combines with J gene TRBJ1-2; 9 bases line up with TRBD1. After removal of 5 bases from V and 2 bases from J, the junction contained 6 bases not matched to a gene. The germline V gene has CDR1 MNHEY and CDR2 SMNVEV (reference sequence). The CDR3 totals 15 residues. The DNA of the CDR3 is TGTGCCAGCAGTCTTAAGGGACAGGGAAACTATGGCTACACCTTC. Amino acid sequence: CASSLKGQGNYGYTF.

This chain links TRBV7-3 with TRBJ2-3; D is perhaps TRBD1 (5 bases). Trimming took off 5 bases at V and 1 base at J, with 10 bases between the two ends. Germline values: CDR1 SGHTA, CDR2 FQGTGA. This CDR3 region has 14 residues. CDR3: CASSPRVGTDTQYF. The CDR3 DNA is TGTGCCAGCAGCCCCAGGGTTGGCACAGATACGCAGTATTTT.

This clonotype has only a few counts. The V gene is TRBV14, the J gene TRBJ2-3; 7 positions agree with TRBD2. Germline loops: CDR1 SGHDN, CDR2 FVKESK. CDR3 length: 20 residues. Trimming cost V 1 base and J 5 bases; bases outside gene matches: 21. The CDR3 loop is CASSQGTLRGRITRRDTQYF. The CDR3, as DNA: TGTGCCAGCAGCCAAGGAACCCTACGCGGGAGAATAACGAGAAGAGATACGCAGTATTTT.

This clonotype was recorded once. The chain employs TRBV20-1 and TRBJ2-5; no reliable D call. The CDR3 sequence is 13 residues long. V lost 2 bases to trimming and J lost 0 bases, with 7 bases between them. Germline CDR1 is DFQATT and CDR2 is SNEGSKA (reference sequence). The CDR3 DNA follows: TGCAGTGCTAGATGGCGGTACCAAGAGACCCAGTACTTC. This sequence encodes CSARWRYQETQYF.

The chain recombines TRBV28 with TRBJ2-3; perhaps TRBD1 as D (6 bases). CDR1 is MDHEN, CDR2 SYDVKM, per germline. The CDR3 is 14 amino acids. Between the trimmed V and J ends, which lost 3 bases and 4 bases, there was a span of 11 bases. The CDR3 sequence: CASSFQGGPDTQYF. The CDR3 coding sequence is TGTGCCAGCAGTTTCCAAGGGGGTCCAGATACGCAGTATTTT. The whole variable domain, filled in from reference TRBV28 and TRBJ2-3, reads DVKVTQSSRYLVKRTGEKVFLECVQDMDHENMFWYRQDPGLGLRLIYFSYDVKMKEKGDIPEGYSVSREKKERFSLILESASTNQTSMYLCASSFQGGPDTQYFGPGTRLTVL.

For the CDR3, the DNA is TGTGCCAGCAGCCAAACTCAGGGCTTGAATGAGCAGTTCTTC. It yields the protein CASSQTQGLNEQFF. The gene calls are TRBV3-1 and TRBJ2-1; the D gene is possibly TRBD1 (5 bases). The V and J ends lost 2 bases and 7 bases respectively, with 12 bases between them. Germline V gives CDR1 LGHDT, CDR2 YNNKEL (reference sequence). The CDR3 spans 14 residues.

This rearrangement joins TRBV4-2 to TRBJ2-5, with 13 positions matching TRBD2. The CDR3 has 15 amino acids. The trim removed 4 bases at V and 11 bases at J, leaving 10 bases unmatched. CDR1 and CDR2 from the germline V gene are LGHNA and YNFKEQ. The CDR3 DNA is TGTGCCAGCAGCCTCGGACTAGCGGGAGATAATGAGCAGTACTTC. Translation: CASSLGLAGDNEQYF.

This clonotype was counted between two and nine times. The chain is built from TRBV6-5 and TRBJ2-1; 7 bases line up with TRBD2. The CDR3 is 15 amino acids. Germline CDR1 is MNHEY and CDR2 is SVGAGI. With V trimmed by 5 bases and J by 1 base, 5 bases remained unmatched. The CDR3 spells CASSILAASYNEQFF. The CDR3 nucleotides are TGTGCCAGCAGTATTCTAGCGGCGTCCTACAATGAGCAGTTCTTC.

This clonotype was seen ten or more times. V gene TRBV12-3 or TRBV12-4 combines with J gene TRBJ2-6; D gene ambiguous. The CDR3 totals 14 residues. Trimming stripped 0 bases from V and 3 bases from J, with 3 bases between. The CDR3 DNA sequence: TGTGCCAGCAGTTTAGCCTATGGGGCCAACGTCCTGACTTTC. Translating gives CASSLAYGANVLTF.

This clonotype was seen only a few times. The chain recombines TRBV20-1 with TRBJ2-5; 8 bases map to TRBD1. Germline-derived CDR1 and CDR2 are DFQATT and SNEGSKA (reference sequence). This CDR3 spans 15 amino acids. V lost 0 bases to trimming and J lost 5 bases; unmatched junction nucleotides: 8. The CDR3 coding sequence is TGCAGTGCTAGAGACGGGCAGGGGGCGAGTGAGACCCAGTACTTC. This gives the protein CSARDGQGASETQYF.

This clonotype was picked up a small number of times. This rearrangement joins TRBV6-5 to TRBJ2-7; the D gene is possibly TRBD2 (5 bases). V was pared by 6 bases and J by 6 bases, with 15 bases between. CDR3 length: 13 amino acids. The V gene's germline CDR1 is MNHEY and CDR2 SVGAGI. CDR3 amino acids: CASSRGSGSEQYF. In DNA form, the CDR3 reads TGTGCCAGCAGCCGAGGTTCGGGGTCCGAGCAGTACTTC.

For this clonotype: It may be a read error: a sequence one base away is much more abundant. The genes are TRBV12-3 or TRBV12-4 and TRBJ2-4; perhaps TRBD2 as D (7 bases). The CDR3 consists of 15 residues. CDR3 sequence (DNA): TGTGCCAGCAGTTTAGCAGGGGGGGCCAAAAGCATTCAGTACTTC. Protein product: CASSLAGGAKSIQYF.

This clonotype was found a few times. The gene calls are TRBV27 and TRBJ2-3, with 10 bases aligning to TRBD2. The CDR3 has 15 amino acids. With V trimmed by 6 bases and J by 6 bases, 9 bases remained unmatched. Germline V gene data show CDR1 as MNHEY and CDR2 as SMNVEV (reference sequence). CDR3: CASSPRTSGGDTQYF. In nucleotides, the CDR3 is TGTGCCAGCAGCCCTAGGACTAGCGGTGGGGATACGCAGTATTTT.

This clonotype has a handful of counts. The chain recombines TRBV27 with TRBJ2-3; TRBD2 matches at 15 bases. V was pared by 3 bases and J by 6 bases, with 10 bases of the junction left unmatched. Germline V gene data show CDR1 as MNHEY and CDR2 as SMNVEV (reference sequence). The CDR3 totals 18 residues. The CDR3 bases are TGTGCCAGCAGTTTGTTACCCGGGACTAGCGGGGGGTGGGATACGCAGTATTTT. This codes for CASSLLPGTSGGWDTQYF.

The chain links TRBV11-1 to TRBJ2-5; 9 positions match TRBD2. The CDR3 length is 16 residues. From germline, CDR1 is SGHAT and CDR2 FQDESV (reference sequence). The ends lost 6 bases at V and 5 bases at J; junction bases unmatched: 13. CDR3 protein: CASRLSQAGGRETQYF. CDR3 DNA: TGTGCCAGCAGACTTTCTCAGGCGGGGGGGCGGGAGACCCAGTACTTC.

This clonotype turned up a few times. This chain links TRBV2 with TRBJ2-4; the D is unclear. Germline-derived CDR1 and CDR2 are SNHLY and FYNNEI. The ends were cut back, 6 bases at V and 1 base at J, with 10 bases in the middle. CDR3 length equals 14 residues. DNA for the CDR3: TGTGCCAGCAGGGAATTACCGGCCAAAAACATTCAGTACTTC. Its protein product is CASRELPAKNIQYF.

This clonotype was seen more than once but under ten times. The rearrangement links TRBV4-1 to TRBJ2-1; TRBD2 matches at 11 bases. The CDR3 loop spans 18 amino acids. Per the germline V gene, CDR1 is MGHRA and CDR2 is YSYEKL. J lost 7 bases, V lost 0 bases, and 11 bases had no gene match. DNA for the CDR3: TGCGCCAGCAGCCAAGAGCTAGCTAGCGGGAGGCCAGGGAATGAGCAGTTCTTC. Translated: CASSQELASGRPGNEQFF.

J is TRBJ1-2 and V is TRBV3-1; D gene uncertain. V dropped 9 bases and J dropped 3 bases, with 14 bases sitting between them. CDR1 is LGHDT, CDR2 YNNKEL, per germline (reference sequence). The CDR3 consists of 13 residues. CDR3 nucleotides: TGTGCCAGTAGCTACGCTCTTGACTATGGCTACACCTTC. Translation gives CASSYALDYGYTF.